Given below is one T cell receptor beta chain in context. The data were produced by immunoSEQ multiplex PCR, yet TCRdb's version contains in-frame clones alone and is incomplete. The table lists about 330,000 clones, around 83% of them singletons. The data are from a study of blood T cell repertoires in COVID-19. V lost 6 bases, J lost 5 bases, and 11 bases stayed unmatched. The CDR3 is 16 residues long. Germline CDR1 and CDR2: SGHTA and FQGTGA. The chain uses TRBV7-3 and TRBJ2-3, with 10 bases matching TRBD2. What was sequenced was peripheral blood. This receptor was identified in a woman aged 50 to 60 with acute or convalescent COVID-19. DNA for the CDR3: TGTGCCAGCAGTCTAGCGGCTAGCGGGAGTGGAGATACGCAGTATTTT. This codes for CASSLAASGSGDTQYF.